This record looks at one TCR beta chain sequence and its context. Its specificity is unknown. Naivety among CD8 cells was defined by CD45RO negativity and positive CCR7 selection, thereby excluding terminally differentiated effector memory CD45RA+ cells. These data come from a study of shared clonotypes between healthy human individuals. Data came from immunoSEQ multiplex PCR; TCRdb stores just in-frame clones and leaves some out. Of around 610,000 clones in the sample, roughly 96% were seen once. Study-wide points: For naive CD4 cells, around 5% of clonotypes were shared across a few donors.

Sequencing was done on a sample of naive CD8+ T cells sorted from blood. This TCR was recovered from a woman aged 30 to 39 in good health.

The CDR3 region has the DNA TGTGCCAGCAGTTCAACGACAGGGTACTATGGCTACACCTTC. Encoded protein: CASSSTTGYYGYTF. The genes are TRBV28 and TRBJ1-2, with 7 bases identical to TRBD1. Germline V gene lookup returns CDR1 MDHEN and CDR2 SYDVKM. V shed 4 bases and J 3 bases; nucleotides not matched to a gene: 5. The CDR3 length is 14 residues.